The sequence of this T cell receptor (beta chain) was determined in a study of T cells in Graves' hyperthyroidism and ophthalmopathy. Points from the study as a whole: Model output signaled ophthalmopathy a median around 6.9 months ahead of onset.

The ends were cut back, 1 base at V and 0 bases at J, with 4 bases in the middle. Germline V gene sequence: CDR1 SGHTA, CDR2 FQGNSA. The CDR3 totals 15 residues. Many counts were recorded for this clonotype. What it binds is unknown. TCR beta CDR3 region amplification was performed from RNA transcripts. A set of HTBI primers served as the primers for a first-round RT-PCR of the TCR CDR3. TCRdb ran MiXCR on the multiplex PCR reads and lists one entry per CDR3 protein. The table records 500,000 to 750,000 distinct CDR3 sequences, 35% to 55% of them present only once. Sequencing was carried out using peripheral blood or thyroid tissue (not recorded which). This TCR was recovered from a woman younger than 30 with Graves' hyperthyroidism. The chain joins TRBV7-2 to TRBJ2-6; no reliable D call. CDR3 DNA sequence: TGTGCCAGCAGCTTAGTCAGCTCTGGGGCCAACGTCCTGACTTTC. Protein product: CASSLVSSGANVLTF.